Shown below are 15 T cell receptor beta chains from a single sample sequenced in a study of blood T cell repertoires in COVID-19. Using immunoSEQ multiplex PCR, the repertoire was profiled, and TCRdb retains in-frame clones only, with some absent. The sample has about 250,000 clones, about 91% seen once. Sequenced material: peripheral blood. These receptors were obtained from a woman in her 30s with COVID-19, enrolled during active disease.

This chain uses TRBV21-1 with TRBJ2-5; no check of the table's D call, TRBD2, against the DNA was made. TRBV21-1 is recorded as a pseudogene. This CDR3 has 12 amino acids. The DNA for the CDR3 is TGTGCCAGCAGCCTCCCCCAAGAGACCCAGTACTTC. Protein: CASSLPQETQYF.

The rearrangement links TRBV28 to TRBJ1-5; 7 nucleotides align to TRBD1. Germline V gene data show CDR1 as MDHEN and CDR2 as SYDVKM. J lost 2 bases, V lost 8 bases, and 12 bases had no gene match. This CDR3 comprises 16 residues. CDR3 protein: CASGPYRGIGNQPQHF. CDR3 coding DNA: TGTGCCAGCGGACCCTACAGGGGAATCGGCAATCAGCCCCAGCATTTT. The full variable domain, with the rest looked up from reference TRBV28 and TRBJ1-5, is DVKVTQSSRYLVKRTGEKVFLECVQDMDHENMFWYRQDPGLGLRLIYFSYDVKMKEKGDIPEGYSVSREKKERFSLILESASTNQTSMYLCASGPYRGIGNQPQHFGDGTRLSIL.

The chain carries TRBV18 and TRBJ2-3, with D possibly TRBD1 on 6 matching bases. V gave up 5 bases and J gave up 2 bases, with 11 bases separating them. This CDR3 is built from 14 residues. Germline lookup yields CDR1 KGHSH and CDR2 LQKENI. CDR3 protein: CASSRQEDTDTQYF. The CDR3 DNA follows: TGTGCCAGCTCAAGACAGGAAGACACAGATACGCAGTATTTT.

The chain joins TRBV5-6 to TRBJ2-7; weak D call: TRBD2 (7 bases). Deletions cut 3 bases from V and 2 bases from J, with 15 bases between. The germline gives CDR1 SGHDT, CDR2 YYEEEE. The CDR3 sequence is 15 residues long. Here the CDR3 reads CASSSPPGGAYEQYF. CDR3 DNA: TGTGCCAGCAGCTCGCCCCCGGGGGGCGCCTACGAGCAGTACTTC.

The chain combines TRBV5-1 with TRBJ1-4, with no clear D. Germline V gene sequence: CDR1 SGHRS, CDR2 YFSETQ. This CDR3 region has 13 residues. Trimming stripped 7 bases from V and 8 bases from J, with 15 bases between. This CDR3 is CASSEGSNEKLFF. For the CDR3, the DNA is TGCGCCAGCTCGGAGGGCAGCAACGAAAAACTGTTTTTT.

The rearrangement uses TRBV15 and TRBJ2-7; 7 bases are a match to TRBD1. CDR3 size: 15 residues. The J segment lost 6 bases and the V segment lost 0 bases, leaving 8 bases of the junction unmatched. The germline CDR1 and CDR2 sequences are LNHNV and YYDKDF (reference sequence). The CDR3 is CATSRDGQVLGEQYF. The CDR3 DNA is TGTGCCACCAGCAGAGATGGACAGGTTTTGGGCGAGCAGTACTTC. The complete variable domain, with remaining parts taken from reference TRBV15 and TRBJ2-7, reads DAMVIQNPRYQVTQFGKPVTLSCSQTLNHNVMYWYQQKSSQAPKLLFHYYDKDFNNEADTPDNFQSRRPNTSFCFLDIRSPGLGDTAMYLCATSRDGQVLGEQYFGPGTRLTVT.

This clone has just a few counts. The chain links TRBV9 to TRBJ2-3; D not certain. The V and J ends lost 9 bases and 5 bases respectively, with 4 bases between them. The CDR3 is 9 amino acids. The germline V gene has CDR1 SGDLS and CDR2 YYNGEE. The CDR3 DNA follows: TGTGCCACCGGAGATACGCAGTATTTT. Its translation is CATGDTQYF.

The CDR3 region has the DNA TGTGCCAGTATGGGGAGCCTAAATCAGCCCCAGCATTTT. It yields the protein CASMGSLNQPQHF. V and J are TRBV19 and TRBJ1-5; D is uncertain. Deletions cut 7 bases from V and 4 bases from J, with 11 bases between. Germline-derived CDR1 and CDR2 are LNHDA and SQIVND (reference sequence). This CDR3 region has 13 residues.

The rearrangement links TRBV11-3 to TRBJ2-5; D call uncertain. The CDR3 has 13 residues. Germline CDR1 reads SGHNT; CDR2 reads YENEEA. Trimming cost V 0 bases and J 5 bases, with 7 bases left between them. CDR3 nucleotides: TGTGCCAGCAGCTTAGACTCTATGGAGACCCAGTACTTC. Translating gives CASSLDSMETQYF.

J is TRBJ2-7 and V is TRBV15; possible D gene TRBD2, 6 bases. The V gene lost 5 bases and the J gene lost 7 bases, with 15 bases spanning the gap. Germline-derived CDR1 and CDR2 are LNHNV and YYDKDF (reference sequence). This CDR3 is 13 amino acids long. CDR3 coding DNA: TGTGCCACCAGCGCGGGACGAGGCTCGGAGCAGTACGTC. This gives the protein CATSAGRGSEQYV.

The chain combines TRBV19 with TRBJ2-5, with 12 positions matching TRBD1. The germline CDR1 and CDR2 sequences are LNHDA and SQIVND (reference sequence). Trimming cost V 4 bases and J 5 bases; bases outside gene matches: 8. The CDR3 has 16 residues. The CDR3 region has the DNA TGTGCCAGTAGTACCGGGACAGGGGGCAGCTTTGAGACCCAGTACTTC. This sequence encodes CASSTGTGGSFETQYF.

In DNA, the CDR3 is TGTGCCAGCAGTTTCGGGACAGGGAGCTATGGCTACACCTTC. It encodes CASSFGTGSYGYTF. The chain is built from TRBV6-5 and TRBJ1-2; 9 bases are a match to TRBD1. Trimming at V came to 4 bases and at J to 4 bases, leaving 4 bases not matched to a gene. This CDR3 is built from 14 residues. Per germline, CDR1 MNHEY and CDR2 SVGAGI.

The sample holds one count of this clone. V usage is TRBV20-1 and J usage is TRBJ2-3; D gene uncertain. CDR1 is DFQATT and CDR2 is SNEGSKA in the germline V gene (reference sequence). This CDR3 is built from 11 residues. The V gene lost 3 bases and the J gene lost 4 bases, with 5 bases spanning the gap. CDR3 region: CSARRPDTQYF. The CDR3 nucleotides are TGCAGTGCTAGGAGGCCAGATACGCAGTATTTT.

This clone was counted once. The rearrangement joins TRBV18 to TRBJ1-5; the D gene is possibly TRBD1 (5 bases). This CDR3 is 15 amino acids long. Trimming took 3 bases from V and 5 from J, leaving 14 bases between them. Germline CDR1 is KGHSH and CDR2 is LQKENI. The CDR3 DNA reads TGTGCCAGCTCACCGGACCTTATAGGGGATCAGCCCCAGCATTTT. Residues: CASSPDLIGDQPQHF.

In this sample, this clone turned up once. The chain links TRBV24-1 to TRBJ2-3; 7 bases agree with TRBD1. The CDR3 is 17 amino acids. The J segment lost 2 bases and the V segment lost 4 bases, leaving 11 bases of the junction unmatched. Germline assignment: CDR1 KGHDR and CDR2 SFDVKD. The CDR3 sequence: CATSDLSPGQFTDTQYF. The CDR3 bases are TGTGCCACCAGTGACCTCTCGCCGGGACAGTTCACAGATACGCAGTATTTT.